The 17 T cell receptor beta chains presented below share a single source sample, sequenced in a study of OX40 agonist ivuxolimab in advanced cancers. The table came from immunoSEQ multiplex PCR; TCRdb's copy has only in-frame clones and leaves some out. The sample has around 83,000 clones, roughly 80% seen once. The starting material was CD4+ or CD8+ T cells sorted from blood, obtained in a trial of the OX40 agonist ivuxolimab. The receptors were sampled from an adult with an advanced solid tumor such as melanoma, head and neck, liver or kidney cancer.

The genes are TRBV28 and TRBJ2-1, with 8 bases fitting TRBD1. CDR1 MDHEN and CDR2 SYDVKM come from the germline V gene. CDR3 size: 15 residues. V lost 7 bases, J lost 7 bases, and 12 bases stayed unmatched. The CDR3 region has the DNA TGTGCCAGCAAACCTAACAGGGGGGAAGAGAATGAGCAGTTCTTC. Its protein is CASKPNRGEENEQFF.

The genes are TRBV4-3 and TRBJ2-3, with D uncertain. This CDR3 has 15 amino acids. In germline, CDR1 is LGHNA, CDR2 YSLEER. V was pared by 0 bases and J by 4 bases, with 11 bases between. In nucleotides, the CDR3 is TGCGCCAGCAGCCAAGATGGGGATCGGGCAGATACGCAGTATTTT. Translating gives CASSQDGDRADTQYF.

In the case of this clone: One junction end disagrees with the germline gene, perhaps due to a read error. J is TRBJ2-1 and V is TRBV27; TRBD2 matches 9 bases. Germline V gene data show CDR1 as MNHEY and CDR2 as SMNVEV (reference sequence). The CDR3 sequence is 18 residues long. This chain's CDR3 is CASSFLSTGTSSHNEQFF. The DNA of the CDR3 is TGTGCCAGCAGTTTCTTGTCGACTGGGACTAGCTCCCACAATGAGCAGTTCTTC.

V and J are TRBV6-5 and TRBJ2-1; TRBD2 is a possible D gene (6 bases). The germline V gene encodes CDR1 MNHEY and CDR2 SVGAGI. The CDR3 runs to 16 residues. With 0 bases removed from V and 8 bases from J, the gap between germline ends came to 17 bases. In nucleotides, the CDR3 is TGTGCCAGCAGTTACTCCGACCGGGACTTTAGAGATGAGCAGTTCTTC. Encoded protein: CASSYSDRDFRDEQFF.

V and J are TRBV27 and TRBJ1-2; D is unclear. The CDR3 is made up of 13 amino acids. Germline V gene data show CDR1 as MNHEY and CDR2 as SMNVEV (reference sequence). V lost 3 bases to trimming and J lost 2 bases, with 7 bases between them. The CDR3 is CASSFGGNYGYTF. In DNA form, the CDR3 reads TGTGCCAGCAGTTTTGGCGGGAACTATGGCTACACCTTC.

The chain combines TRBV10-3 with TRBJ1-2; no clear D gene. Germline V gene lookup returns CDR1 ENHRY and CDR2 SYGVKD. The CDR3 is 13 amino acids. Trimming pared 5 bases from V and 6 bases from J, leaving 13 bases between. CDR3 in amino acids: CAISSLDGHGYTF. CDR3 nucleotide sequence: TGTGCCATCAGTTCCCTTGACGGGCATGGCTACACCTTC.

The chain couples TRBV7-8 to TRBJ2-1; D might be TRBD1 (6 bases). Per germline, CDR1 SGHVS and CDR2 FQNEAQ. Trimming left V 2 bases short and J 3 bases short, with 20 bases between. CDR3 length equals 18 residues. CDR3 sequence: CASSLTRLDRLGYNEQFF. The CDR3 DNA follows: TGTGCCAGCAGCTTAACTCGCCTTGACAGGCTAGGCTACAATGAGCAGTTCTTC.

The CDR3 DNA reads as TGTGCCAGTATTGGAGCGCTCCACAATGAGCAGTTCTTC. Translated, it gives CASIGALHNEQFF. The rearrangement uses TRBV19 and TRBJ2-1, with unresolved D. The CDR3 is 13 residues long. V lost 7 bases and J 5 bases, leaving 12 bases between the germline ends. Germline assignment: CDR1 LNHDA and CDR2 SQIVND (reference sequence).

J is TRBJ1-1 and V is TRBV7-9; weak D call: TRBD1 (6 bases). Trimming took 2 bases from V and 11 from J, leaving 15 bases between them. Germline lookup yields CDR1 SEHNR and CDR2 FQNEAQ (reference sequence). There are 13 residues in the CDR3. The CDR3 DNA sequence: TGTGCCAGCAGCTTAAATCAGGGGCTGAAGGCTTTCTTT. It yields the protein CASSLNQGLKAFF.

This clone was observed a single time. The chain recombines TRBV30 with TRBJ1-2; D unresolved. The CDR3 consists of 11 residues. Trimming left V 0 bases short and J 6 bases short, with 5 bases between. Germline V lookup: CDR1 GTSNPN, CDR2 SVGIG (reference sequence). CDR3 sequence: CAWSVNNGYTF. The CDR3 DNA is TGTGCCTGGAGTGTAAACAATGGCTACACCTTC.

V and J are TRBV27 and TRBJ2-3; 7 bases align to TRBD2. The trim removed 5 bases at V and 1 base at J, leaving 3 bases unmatched. The CDR3 is made up of 14 amino acids. Germline V gives CDR1 MNHEY, CDR2 SMNVEV (reference sequence). The CDR3 is CASSTSAGTDTQYF. The CDR3 nucleotides are TGTGCCAGCAGTACTAGCGCTGGCACAGATACGCAGTATTTT.

V usage is TRBV5-6 and J usage is TRBJ1-2, with D maybe TRBD1 (5 bases). V was trimmed by 2 bases and J by 4 bases, leaving 15 bases between them. This CDR3 has 15 amino acids. Looked up from germline, CDR1 is SGHDT and CDR2 is YYEEEE. DNA for the CDR3: TGTGCCAGCAGCTTAGGCAGGGATTGGGGCTATGGCTACACCTTC. Translated: CASSLGRDWGYGYTF. The variable domain in full, completed from reference TRBV5-6 and TRBJ1-2, reads DAGVTQSPTHLIKTRGQQVTLRCSPKSGHDTVSWYQQALGQGPQFIFQYYEEEERQRGNFPDRFSGHQFPNYSSELNVNALLLGDSALYLCASSLGRDWGYGYTFGSGTRLTVV.

This clone is a singleton in its sample. The genes are TRBV5-6 and TRBJ2-5; TRBD1 matches 10 bases. This CDR3 comprises 16 residues. Germline loops: CDR1 SGHDT, CDR2 YYEEEE. J gave up 5 bases and V 5 bases, and 12 bases lay outside the gene matches. The CDR3 protein is CASSRWGTGEAETQYF. Here the CDR3 DNA reads TGTGCCAGCAGTCGATGGGGGACAGGGGAGGCGGAGACCCAGTACTTC.

This sequence joins TRBV21-1 and TRBJ2-5. TRBV21-1 is a pseudogene locus. This CDR3 is built from 10 residues. The CDR3 DNA reads TGTGCCAGGGAAAAAGAGACCCAGTACTTC. As protein: CAREKETQYF.

This rearrangement joins TRBV27 to TRBJ2-1, with 7 bases lining up with TRBD2. CDR3 size: 17 residues. Germline assignment: CDR1 MNHEY and CDR2 SMNVEV (reference sequence). Trimming removed 3 bases from V and 8 bases from J; junction bases left unmatched: 16. The CDR3 reads CASSFGGTGLYGDEQFF. In nucleotides, the CDR3 is TGTGCCAGCAGTTTTGGGGGAACGGGACTATACGGCGATGAGCAGTTCTTC.

The V call is TRBV11-3, the J call TRBJ1-1; D not resolved. Germline V lookup: CDR1 SGHNT, CDR2 YENEEA. The V end was cut by 6 bases, the J end by 4 bases, with 12 bases between. The CDR3 spans 13 residues. The CDR3: CASSPTEATEAFF. CDR3 DNA sequence: TGTGCCAGCAGTCCGACGGAGGCCACTGAAGCTTTCTTT.

The rearrangement links TRBV7-2 to TRBJ1-5, with D hard to call. Germline CDR1 and CDR2: SGHTA and FQGNSA. Trimming took off 1 base at V and 4 bases at J, with 11 bases between the two ends. CDR3 length: 15 residues. The CDR3 sequence: CASSLVGQANQPQHF. The CDR3 DNA sequence: TGTGCCAGCAGCTTAGTCGGGCAGGCTAATCAGCCCCAGCATTTT.